Shown below are 13 T cell receptor beta chains from a single sample sequenced in a study of blood T cell repertoires in COVID-19 (dated by TCRdb to the early 2020s). The library was built by means of the immunoSEQ multiplex PCR assay. Imported from immuneACCESS, the table was reduced by TCRdb to in-frame sequences with V and J called. These copies leave out some clones; in studies compared against another copy, an unresolved V gene accounts for under half, and the cause of the remainder is not known. The sample data list roughly 97,000 clones, and around 87% of these were observed just once. The ten largest clones take up just under 20% of the sample. The specimen was peripheral blood. All receptors derive from a human donor in a cohort sampled during active COVID-19.

The chain links TRBV15 to TRBJ1-4; 7 bases align to TRBD1. CDR3 size: 23 residues. Germline V gene sequence: CDR1 LNHNV, CDR2 YYDKDF (reference sequence). V dropped 2 bases and J dropped 5; count of bases not matched to a gene: 29. As DNA, the CDR3 is TGTGCCACCAGCAGACCTTACGCGGGACAGTTCGGTTCCGAGTTTGTGGGAAATGAAAAACTGTTTTTT. Translated: CATSRPYAGQFGSEFVGNEKLFF.

For this clone: At one end the junction does not follow the germline gene, possibly because of a read error. The chain recombines TRBV11-2 with TRBJ2-7; TRBD2 matches at 9 bases. The CDR3 sequence is 14 residues long. CDR1 SGHAT and CDR2 FQNNGV come from the germline V gene. CDR3 DNA sequence: TGTGCCAGCAGCCTAGATCATCGAGCGGGAGGCCTTACTTTC. Encoded protein: CASSLDHRAGGLTF.

The chain links TRBV5-4 to TRBJ2-1; 11 bases match TRBD2. The CDR3 is made up of 15 amino acids. Trimming cost V 4 bases and J 9 bases; bases outside gene matches: 9. Germline loops: CDR1 SGHNT, CDR2 YYREEE (reference sequence). CDR3 DNA: TGTGCCAGCAGCCCCGGGACTAGCGGACTCGGTGAGCAGTTCTTC. Its protein is CASSPGTSGLGEQFF. The whole variable domain, filled in from reference TRBV5-4 and TRBJ2-1, reads ETGVTQSPTHLIKTRGQQVTLRCSSQSGHNTVSWYQQALGQGPQFIFQYYREEENGRGNFPPRFSGLQFPNYSSELNVNALELDDSALYLCASSPGTSGLGEQFFGPGTRLTVL.

This clone was detected a few times. The gene calls are TRBV3-1 (or the pseudogene TRBV3-2) and TRBJ2-2; 9 bases match TRBD2. CDR1 is LGHDT and CDR2 is YNNKEL in the germline V gene (reference sequence). With V trimmed by 1 base and J by 7 bases, 7 bases remained unmatched. This CDR3 is 16 amino acids long. CDR3 in DNA: TGTGCCAGCAGCCAAGGGGCGAGCGGGAGGTTCGGGGAGCTGTTTTTT. The encoded protein is CASSQGASGRFGELFF.

This clone showed up just a few times. This chain joins TRBV7-9 and TRBJ2-2; 14 positions agree with TRBD2. The J segment lost 0 bases and the V segment lost 8 bases, leaving 2 bases of the junction unmatched. Looked up from germline, CDR1 is SEHNR and CDR2 is FQNEAQ (reference sequence). The CDR3 totals 16 residues. The CDR3 sequence: CASVGLAGANTGELFF. The CDR3 DNA sequence: TGTGCCAGCGTGGGACTAGCGGGGGCGAACACCGGGGAGCTGTTTTTT.

This chain links TRBV3-1 (or the pseudogene TRBV3-2) with TRBJ2-1; 8 bases line up with TRBD1. CDR1 LGHDT and CDR2 YNNKEL come from the germline V gene (reference sequence). With 1 base clipped from V and 7 bases from J, the junction kept 3 bases outside the gene matches. The CDR3 covers 14 residues. CDR3 sequence (DNA): TGTGCCAGCAGCCAAGGACAGGGGAAAAATGAGCAGTTCTTC. Encoded protein: CASSQGQGKNEQFF.

J is TRBJ1-4 and V is TRBV19; perhaps TRBD1 as D (5 bases). V was trimmed by 7 bases and J by 8 bases, leaving 26 bases between them. CDR3 length equals 17 residues. Germline loops: CDR1 LNHDA, CDR2 SQIVND (reference sequence). CDR3: CASTPIGGGTSREKLFF. For the CDR3, the DNA is TGTGCCAGTACCCCAATCGGGGGGGGTACGTCTCGGGAAAAACTGTTTTTT. The full variable domain, with the rest looked up from reference TRBV19 and TRBJ1-4, is DGGITQSPKYLFRKEGQNVTLSCEQNLNHDAMYWYRQDPGQGLRLIYYSQIVNDFQKGDIAEGYSVSREKKESFPLTVTSAQKNPTAFYLCASTPIGGGTSREKLFFGSGTQLSVL.

The chain employs TRBV10-3 and TRBJ2-7; TRBD1 matches at 8 bases. V was pared by 0 bases and J by 6 bases, with 1 base of the junction left unmatched. CDR3 length: 13 amino acids. The germline CDR1 and CDR2 sequences are ENHRY and SYGVKD. CDR3: CAISESGQGEQYF. Here the CDR3 DNA reads TGTGCCATCAGTGAGTCCGGACAGGGCGAGCAGTACTTC.

The V and J genes are TRBV5-1 and TRBJ2-1; the match to TRBD1 covers 9 bases. Germline V CDR1 and CDR2: SGHRS, YFSETQ. Unmatched junction bases numbered 3, after V lost 4 bases and J lost 1 base. The CDR3 runs to 15 residues. CDR3 amino acids: CASSPGQGSYNEQFF. The CDR3 coding sequence is TGCGCCAGCAGCCCGGGACAGGGATCCTACAATGAGCAGTTCTTC.

The V call is TRBV20-1, the J call TRBJ2-3; TRBD1 aligns across 9 bases. The germline V gene encodes CDR1 DFQATT and CDR2 SNEGSKA (reference sequence). The ends lost 3 bases at V and 3 bases at J; junction bases unmatched: 4. The CDR3 extends over 14 amino acids. CDR3 region: CSASDRGETDTQYF. Here the CDR3 DNA reads TGCAGTGCTAGTGACAGGGGGGAGACAGATACGCAGTATTTT.

This clone appeared a single time. The chain has TRBV2 and TRBJ1-1; D may be TRBD1 (5 bases). Trimming took off 2 bases at V and 8 bases at J, with 12 bases between the two ends. CDR3 size: 13 residues. Germline-derived CDR1 and CDR2 are SNHLY and FYNNEI. The CDR3 DNA reads TGTGCCAGCAGTGAACAACAGGTAACCGAAGCTTTCTTT. This translates into CASSEQQVTEAFF.

V gene TRBV11-2 combines with J gene TRBJ2-7, with 7 bases identical to TRBD2. Losses at the gene ends were 5 bases for V and 1 base for J; bases not matched to a gene: 5. The germline gives CDR1 SGHAT, CDR2 FQNNGV. This CDR3 is built from 14 residues. The CDR3 DNA sequence: TGTGCCAGCAGCGTACCGGGAGGTTCCTACGAGCAGTACTTC. Amino acid sequence: CASSVPGGSYEQYF.

This clone was seen more than once but under ten times. This chain joins TRBV4-2 and TRBJ2-4; tentative D call: TRBD2 (5 bases). The CDR3 contains 18 residues. With 0 bases removed from V and 1 base from J, the gap between germline ends came to 16 bases. CDR1 LGHNA and CDR2 YNFKEQ come from the germline V gene. CDR3 protein: CASSQEVSLAVAKNIQYF. Here the CDR3 DNA reads TGTGCCAGCAGCCAAGAAGTATCCCTAGCTGTTGCCAAAAACATTCAGTACTTC.